Below, 17 T cell receptor beta chains from the same sample are listed, as sequenced in a study of blood T cell repertoires in COVID-19 (dated by TCRdb to the early 2020s). Library preparation employed the immunoSEQ multiplex PCR assay. This immuneACCESS table, as held by TCRdb, lists in-frame sequences with V and J called but not all clones. Of the missing ones, under half trace to an unresolved V gene in checked studies; the others have no known cause. Present in this sample are some 70,000 clones, 73% of which were seen just once. Around 21% of the sample belongs to the ten largest clones. Specimen: peripheral blood. These receptor sequences come from a man aged 55 to 70 with acute or convalescent COVID-19.

CDR3 loop: CATSDLGQGKNEQFF. CDR3 bases: TGTGCCACCAGTGATTTAGGACAGGGAAAAAATGAGCAGTTCTTC. V gene TRBV24-1 combines with J gene TRBJ2-1; 8 nucleotides line up with TRBD1. Germline values: CDR1 KGHDR, CDR2 SFDVKD. CDR3 length: 15 residues. V trimming: 1 base; J trimming: 7 bases; junction bases outside the gene matches: 5.

V and J are TRBV4-1 and TRBJ2-1; tentative D call: TRBD2 (6 bases). This CDR3 has 13 amino acids. V lost 0 bases and J lost 9, with 9 bases in between. Germline CDR1 is MGHRA and CDR2 is YSYEKL. DNA of the CDR3: TGCGCCAGCAGCCAAGATCTGGAGGGTGAGCAGTTCTTC. It codes for CASSQDLEGEQFF.

V gene TRBV3-1 (or the pseudogene TRBV3-2) combines with J gene TRBJ2-4; 16 nucleotides align to TRBD2. Trimming at V came to 1 base and at J to 13 bases, leaving 7 bases not matched to a gene. CDR3 size: 16 residues. Per germline, CDR1 LGHDT and CDR2 YNNKEL (reference sequence). CDR3 bases: TGTGCCAGCAGCCAAGGGCCCGGGACTAGCGGGAGGGGGCAGTACTTC. It translates to CASSQGPGTSGRGQYF.

V gene TRBV19 combines with J gene TRBJ2-4; D remains unclear. Looked up from germline, CDR1 is LNHDA and CDR2 is SQIVND (reference sequence). The CDR3 is made up of 13 amino acids. V dropped 10 bases and J dropped 0 bases, with 10 bases sitting between them. The CDR3 is CAIQQLAKNIQYF. CDR3 DNA: TGTGCCATACAACAGCTAGCCAAAAACATTCAGTACTTC.

The V call is TRBV5-1, the J call TRBJ2-6; 8 bases are shared with TRBD2. V lost 4 bases and J lost 0; bases outside the gene matches: 0. Per the germline V gene, CDR1 is SGHRS and CDR2 is YFSETQ. The CDR3 runs to 15 residues. The CDR3 nucleotides are TGCGCCAGCAGCCGGGAGGGCTCTGGGGCCAACGTCCTGACTTTC. Protein product: CASSREGSGANVLTF.

The chain links TRBV9 to TRBJ2-1; TRBD2 might be the D (5 bases). The CDR3 has 15 residues. The germline V and J ends were trimmed by 3 bases and 3 bases, with 13 bases remaining between them. Germline CDR1 reads SGDLS; CDR2 reads YYNGEE. Here the CDR3 DNA reads TGTGCCAGCAGCGATGCTGGGGAGATCTACAATGAGCAGTTCTTC. Amino acid sequence: CASSDAGEIYNEQFF.

The V gene is TRBV11-2, the J gene TRBJ1-1; D gene unclear. V dropped 1 base and J dropped 3 bases, with 6 bases sitting between them. CDR3 size: 13 residues. From germline, CDR1 is SGHAT and CDR2 FQNNGV. CDR3 protein: CASSLVEDTEAFF. Here the CDR3 DNA reads TGTGCCAGCAGCTTAGTGGAGGACACTGAAGCTTTCTTT.

CDR3 protein: CASSLELDGELFF. The CDR3 nucleotides read TGCGCCAGCAGCTTGGAACTAGACGGGGAGCTGTTTTTT. The chain uses TRBV5-1 and TRBJ2-2; a possible D gene is TRBD2 (5 bases). V gave up 0 bases and J gave up 7 bases, with 7 bases separating them. Germline V gene sequence: CDR1 SGHRS, CDR2 YFSETQ. The CDR3 is 13 amino acids.

The chain carries TRBV19 and TRBJ1-1; a weak D match, TRBD1 (6 bases). V was pared by 5 bases and J by 5 bases, with 15 bases between. The CDR3 extends over 14 amino acids. Germline CDR1 LNHDA, CDR2 SQIVND (reference sequence). The chain's CDR3 is CASSPTGGRTEAFF. The CDR3 bases are TGTGCCAGTAGTCCTACGGGGGGCCGGACTGAAGCTTTCTTT.

The chain has TRBV27 and TRBJ1-2; 9 bases map to TRBD1. Germline CDR1 and CDR2: MNHEY and SMNVEV (reference sequence). The CDR3 consists of 18 residues. Trimming cost V 5 bases and J 0 bases; bases outside gene matches: 13. DNA for the CDR3: TGTGCCAGCAGTCCCAACCGGGACAGGGCGATAGCTAACTATGGCTACACCTTC. Translated: CASSPNRDRAIANYGYTF.

The genes are TRBV4-1 and TRBJ2-5, with 13 bases lining up with TRBD2. CDR1 MGHRA and CDR2 YSYEKL come from the germline V gene. The ends lost 0 bases at V and 2 bases at J; junction bases unmatched: 6. This CDR3 is 18 amino acids long. CDR3 nucleotides: TGCGCCAGCAGCCAAGACCCTAGACTAGCGGGAGGTCAAGAGACCCAGTACTTC. Translation gives CASSQDPRLAGGQETQYF.

Here the CDR3 DNA reads TGTGCCTGGACGGGACAAAACTATGGCTACACCTTC. Its protein is CAWTGQNYGYTF. This chain joins TRBV30 and TRBJ1-2; possibly TRBD1 for D (6 bases). CDR3 length: 12 amino acids. The V end lost 4 bases, the J end lost 2 bases, and 8 bases lay between the germline ends. Germline V gives CDR1 GTSNPN, CDR2 SVGIG (reference sequence). The whole variable domain, remainder taken from reference TRBV30 and TRBJ1-2, is SQTIHQWPATLVQPVGSPLSLECTVEGTSNPNLYWYRQAAGRGLQLLFYSVGIGQISSEVPQNLSASRPQDRQFILSSKKLLLSDSGFYLCAWTGQNYGYTFGSGTRLTVV.

V gene TRBV10-2 combines with J gene TRBJ2-5; TRBD2 aligns across 8 bases. This CDR3 region has 15 residues. V shed 6 bases, J shed 7 bases, and the junction held 13 bases outside the gene matches. CDR1 WSHSY and CDR2 SAAADI come from the germline V gene. CDR3 bases: TGCGCCAGCAGGGGTGAGGTTAGCGGGGTCGGGACCCAGTACTTC. Translating gives CASRGEVSGVGTQYF.

Written as DNA, the CDR3 is TGCGCCAGCACCTGGACAGAGAACACTGAAGCTTTCTTT. Amino acids: CASTWTENTEAFF. The chain is built from TRBV10-2 and TRBJ1-1; the D gene is possibly TRBD1 (6 bases). This CDR3 is built from 13 residues. Germline assignment: CDR1 WSHSY and CDR2 SAAADI. Trimming stripped 7 bases from V and 1 base from J, with 10 bases between.

V gene TRBV28 combines with J gene TRBJ1-5, with 7 bases that match TRBD1. The ends lost 7 bases at V and 11 bases at J; junction bases unmatched: 8. The CDR3 has 12 residues. From germline, CDR1 is MDHEN and CDR2 SYDVKM. Here the CDR3 DNA reads TGTGCCAGCACCCCCGACAGGGAGGCCCAGCATTTT. Its protein product is CASTPDREAQHF.

The chain combines TRBV7-9 with TRBJ1-1; 9 nucleotides align to TRBD1. The V gene's germline CDR1 is SEHNR and CDR2 FQNEAQ (reference sequence). This CDR3 is 16 amino acids long. Losses at the gene ends were 5 bases for V and 1 base for J; bases not matched to a gene: 8. CDR3 nucleotide sequence: TGTGCCAGCAGCCCTTCGACAGGGGGTCCGAACACTGAAGCTTTCTTT. Amino acids: CASSPSTGGPNTEAFF.

V is TRBV7-2 and J is TRBJ2-1; 11 bases fit TRBD2. With V trimmed by 5 bases and J by 15 bases, 18 bases remained unmatched. This CDR3 has 16 amino acids. CDR1 is SGHTA, CDR2 FQGNSA, per germline. Written as DNA, the CDR3 is TGTGCCAGCAGCGGTCGTGCCGCTAGCGGGGGGAGCGAGGTGTTCTTC. Its translation: CASSGRAASGGSEVFF. Based on the CDR3 plus reference TRBV7-2 and TRBJ2-1, the full variable domain is GAGVSQSPSNKVTEKGKDVELRCDPISGHTALYWYRQSLGQGLEFLIYFQGNSAPDKSGLPSDRFSAERTGGSVSTLTIQRTQQEDSAVYLCASSGRAASGGSEVFFGPGTRLTVL.